This passage covers 18 T cell receptor beta chains from one sample sequenced in a study of cytomegalovirus exposure and HLA in healthy donors. Both 60 Vbeta primers and 13 Jbeta primers went into the PCR. Measured with immunoSEQ multiplex PCR; TCRdb has only the in-frame clones, and not every one. In the table there are 150,000 to 200,000 clones, 79% of which are singletons. The sample was PBMCs. Every receptor here comes from a young woman in good health and CMV-seropositive.

This clone occurred a few times. V usage is TRBV29-1 and J usage is TRBJ2-1; the D gene is possibly TRBD1 (6 bases). CDR1 and CDR2 (germline): SQVTM, ANQGSEA. The CDR3 runs to 13 residues. Trimming pared 4 bases from V and 7 bases from J, leaving 14 bases between. CDR3 bases: TGCAGCGTTGTTTTGGGGGCGGGTAATGAGCAGTTCTTC. Amino acid sequence: CSVVLGAGNEQFF.

The chain joins TRBV4-1 to TRBJ2-3, with 9 bases identical to TRBD1. The junction had 7 bases not matched to a gene; V was cut back by 5 bases and J by 4 bases. The CDR3 loop spans 15 amino acids. Germline values: CDR1 MGHRA, CDR2 YSYEKL. CDR3 sequence: CASSTRDREADTQYF. The CDR3 DNA follows: TGCGCCAGCAGCACGCGGGACAGGGAAGCAGATACGCAGTATTTT.

The chain combines TRBV7-2 with TRBJ1-2, with TRBD1 matching 8 bases. The CDR3 length is 15 residues. J gave up 2 bases and V 4 bases, and 6 bases lay outside the gene matches. Germline CDR1 is SGHTA and CDR2 is FQGNSA. The CDR3 bases are TGTGCCAGCAGCTATTACAGGGGGACAAACTATGGCTACACCTTC. Protein sequence: CASSYYRGTNYGYTF.

V gene TRBV27 combines with J gene TRBJ1-3, with D uncertain. Trimming cost V 3 bases and J 4 bases, with 7 bases left between them. The germline V gene has CDR1 MNHEY and CDR2 SMNVEV (reference sequence). The CDR3 totals 13 residues. CDR3 nucleotides: TGTGCCAGCAGTTTGGTGGGCGGAAACACCATATATTTT. It encodes CASSLVGGNTIYF.

The chain is built from TRBV27 and TRBJ1-2; D is possibly TRBD1 (6 bases). CDR1 is MNHEY and CDR2 is SMNVEV in the germline V gene (reference sequence). Trimming removed 5 bases at V and 8 bases at J, with 15 bases between. CDR3 size: 13 residues. CDR3 DNA sequence: TGTGCCAGCAGTCCGGCAGGGGCGTTCGGCTACACCTTC. It translates to CASSPAGAFGYTF.

The rearrangement joins TRBV21-1 to TRBJ1-2; TRBD1 is the table's D call and was not checked against the DNA. TRBV21-1 is listed as a pseudogene. This CDR3 comprises 16 residues. The CDR3 sequence is CASSRGQAAYNYGYTF. Written as DNA, the CDR3 is TGTGCCAGCAGCCGGGGACAGGCCGCTTACAACTATGGCTACACCTTC.

CDR3 sequence reads: CASSQEQGPREQFF. As DNA, the CDR3 is TGTGCCAGCAGCCAAGAGCAGGGCCCCCGTGAGCAGTTCTTC. The chain couples TRBV4-2 to TRBJ2-1; tentatively, D is TRBD1 (5 bases). CDR1 and CDR2 from the germline V gene are LGHNA and YNFKEQ. The V and J ends lost 0 bases and 9 bases respectively, with 12 bases between them. The CDR3 totals 14 residues.

A word on this clone: In the same sample, other DNA sequences code for this CDR3. V and J are TRBV9 and TRBJ2-3; 9 nucleotides match TRBD2. From germline, CDR1 is SGDLS and CDR2 YYNGEE. J lost 6 bases, V lost 0 bases, and 5 bases had no gene match. This CDR3 is built from 15 residues. In nucleotides, the CDR3 is TGTGCCAGCAGCGTAGGTGGGCTAGCGGGGGATACGCAGTATTTT. This sequence encodes CASSVGGLAGDTQYF.

This chain connects TRBV4-1 to TRBJ1-2, with 8 bases matching TRBD1. This CDR3 comprises 14 residues. The V and J ends lost 6 bases and 12 bases, in that order; junction bases with no gene match: 15. Germline lookup yields CDR1 MGHRA and CDR2 YSYEKL. CDR3 residues: CASRRIGTGDGNTF. DNA for the CDR3: TGCGCCAGCAGACGTATCGGGACAGGCGATGGGAACACCTTC.

The table lists this clone with a count of one. The rearrangement uses TRBV29-1 and TRBJ2-3; 9 bases are a match to TRBD1. Germline V CDR1 and CDR2: SQVTM, ANQGSEA. This CDR3 has 15 residues. Trimming cost V 6 bases and J 6 bases; bases outside gene matches: 13. CDR3 sequence: CSVRKTGGIGDTQYF. CDR3 bases: TGCAGCGTCCGCAAGACAGGGGGGATAGGCGATACGCAGTATTTT.

V is TRBV19 and J is TRBJ1-1, with a tentative D call TRBD1 (5 bases). Germline assignment: CDR1 LNHDA and CDR2 SQIVND (reference sequence). V was clipped by 6 bases and J by 6 bases, with 14 bases between them. The CDR3 contains 13 residues. The CDR3 loop is CASRVGGRAEAFF. In DNA form, the CDR3 reads TGTGCCAGTAGGGTCGGGGGAAGGGCTGAAGCTTTCTTT.

V usage is TRBV2 and J usage is TRBJ1-2; tentative D call: TRBD1 (5 bases). V was clipped by 6 bases and J by 1 base, with 15 bases between them. Looked up from germline, CDR1 is SNHLY and CDR2 is FYNNEI. This CDR3 region has 15 residues. The CDR3 here is CASRDGQGLNYGYTF. Here the CDR3 DNA reads TGTGCCAGCAGAGATGGACAAGGGCTTAACTATGGCTACACCTTC.

The V gene is TRBV29-1, the J gene TRBJ1-2; 7 bases map to TRBD1. Losses at the gene ends were 7 bases for V and 6 bases for J; bases not matched to a gene: 8. Germline V lookup: CDR1 SQVTM, CDR2 ANQGSEA. This CDR3 has 12 residues. The CDR3 DNA sequence: TGCAGCGCCTCTCGGACAGGAGATGGCTACACCTTC. This codes for CSASRTGDGYTF.

The V and J genes are TRBV6-1 and TRBJ1-2; TRBD1 agrees at 10 bases. Germline loops: CDR1 MNHNS, CDR2 SASEGT. The CDR3 runs 15 residues. J gave up 6 bases and V 7 bases, and 11 bases lay outside the gene matches. The CDR3 region has the DNA TGTGCCAGCAATCCGGGGGACAGGGGAAGGGATGGCTACACCTTC. It codes for CASNPGDRGRDGYTF.

The chain is built from TRBV6-5 and TRBJ1-2, with D perhaps matching TRBD1 (6 bases). V gave up 2 bases and J gave up 7 bases, with 14 bases separating them. The CDR3 covers 14 residues. The V gene's germline CDR1 is MNHEY and CDR2 SVGAGI. The CDR3 DNA sequence: TGTGCCAGCAGTTACGGTCCAGGGGTGGGTGGCTACACCTTC. It is translated as CASSYGPGVGGYTF.

CDR3 protein: CASRATSDTQYF. CDR3 coding DNA: TGTGCCAGCCGTGCGACTAGCGATACGCAGTATTTT. The chain links TRBV25-1 to TRBJ2-3; TRBD2 matches at 7 bases. The CDR3 is 12 residues long. Trimming cost V 8 bases and J 6 bases; bases outside gene matches: 5. The V gene's germline CDR1 is MGHDK and CDR2 SYGVNS.

The chain couples TRBV4-2 to TRBJ1-2; possible D gene TRBD1, 5 bases. V lost 0 bases, J lost 4 bases, and 12 bases lay in between. The CDR3 runs 15 residues. Germline V gene lookup returns CDR1 LGHNA and CDR2 YNFKEQ. This CDR3 is CASSQESRVGYGYTF. DNA for the CDR3: TGTGCCAGCAGCCAAGAGTCCAGGGTGGGCTATGGCTACACCTTC.

A single count supports this clone. The CDR3 here is CASSPDRSNQPQHF. The CDR3 DNA reads as TGTGCCAGCAGCCCGGACAGAAGCAATCAGCCCCAGCATTTT. V is TRBV2 and J is TRBJ1-5; a weak D match, TRBD1 (6 bases). The germline V and J ends were trimmed by 6 bases and 1 base, with 10 bases remaining between them. The V gene's germline CDR1 is SNHLY and CDR2 FYNNEI. CDR3 length equals 14 residues.